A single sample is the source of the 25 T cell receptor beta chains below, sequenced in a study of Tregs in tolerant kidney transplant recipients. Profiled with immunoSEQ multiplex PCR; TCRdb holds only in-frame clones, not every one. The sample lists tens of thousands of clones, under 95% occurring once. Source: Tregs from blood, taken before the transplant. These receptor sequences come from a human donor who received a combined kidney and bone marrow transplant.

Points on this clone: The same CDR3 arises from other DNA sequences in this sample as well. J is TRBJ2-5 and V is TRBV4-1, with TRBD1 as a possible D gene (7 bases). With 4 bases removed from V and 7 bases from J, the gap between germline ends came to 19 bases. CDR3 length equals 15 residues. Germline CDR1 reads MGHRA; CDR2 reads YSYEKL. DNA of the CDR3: TGCGCCAGCAGCCCGGGTGGGGGCCAGGGGGGGACCCAGTACTTC. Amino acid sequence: CASSPGGGQGGTQYF.

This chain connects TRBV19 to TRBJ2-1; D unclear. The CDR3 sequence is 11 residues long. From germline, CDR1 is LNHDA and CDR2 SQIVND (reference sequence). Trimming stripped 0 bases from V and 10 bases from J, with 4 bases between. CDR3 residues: CASSIDWEQFF. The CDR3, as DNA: TGTGCCAGTAGTATAGATTGGGAGCAGTTCTTC.

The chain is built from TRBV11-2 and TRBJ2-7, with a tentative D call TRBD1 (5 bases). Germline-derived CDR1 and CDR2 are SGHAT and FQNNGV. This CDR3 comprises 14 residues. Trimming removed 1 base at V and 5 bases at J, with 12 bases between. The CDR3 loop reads CASSLARTSNEQYF. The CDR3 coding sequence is TGTGCCAGCAGCTTAGCGCGGACATCCAACGAGCAGTACTTC.

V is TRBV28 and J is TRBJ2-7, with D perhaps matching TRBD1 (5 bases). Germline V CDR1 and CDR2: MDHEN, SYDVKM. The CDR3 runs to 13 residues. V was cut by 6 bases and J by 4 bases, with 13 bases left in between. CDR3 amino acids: CASRNRSLYEQYF. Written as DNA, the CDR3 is TGTGCCAGCAGAAACAGGTCCTTGTACGAGCAGTACTTC.

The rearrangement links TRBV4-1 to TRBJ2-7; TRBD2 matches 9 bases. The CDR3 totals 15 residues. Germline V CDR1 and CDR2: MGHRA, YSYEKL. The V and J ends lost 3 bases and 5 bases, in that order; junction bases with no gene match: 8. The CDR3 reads CASSHPGGRANEQYF. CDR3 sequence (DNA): TGCGCCAGCAGCCACCCTGGCGGGAGGGCCAACGAGCAGTACTTC.

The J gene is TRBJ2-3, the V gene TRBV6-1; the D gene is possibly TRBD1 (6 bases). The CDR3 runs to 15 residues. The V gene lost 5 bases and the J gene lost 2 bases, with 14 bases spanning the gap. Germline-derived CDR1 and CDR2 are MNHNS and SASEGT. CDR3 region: CASSKGQPITDTQYF. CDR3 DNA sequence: TGTGCCAGCAGTAAAGGACAGCCGATCACAGATACGCAGTATTTT.

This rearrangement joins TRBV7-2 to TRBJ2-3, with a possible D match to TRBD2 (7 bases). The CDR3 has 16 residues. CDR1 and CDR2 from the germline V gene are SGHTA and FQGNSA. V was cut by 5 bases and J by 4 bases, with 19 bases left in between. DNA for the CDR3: TGTGCCAGCAGCCCCTGGGGGGGCCGTGGCGCAGATACGCAGTATTTT. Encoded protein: CASSPWGGRGADTQYF.

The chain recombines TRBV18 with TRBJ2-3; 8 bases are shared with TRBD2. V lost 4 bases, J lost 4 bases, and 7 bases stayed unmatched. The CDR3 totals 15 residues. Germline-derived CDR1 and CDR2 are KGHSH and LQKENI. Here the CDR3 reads CASSRPGLEADTQYF. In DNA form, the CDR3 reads TGTGCCAGCTCACGGCCGGGACTAGAGGCAGATACGCAGTATTTT.

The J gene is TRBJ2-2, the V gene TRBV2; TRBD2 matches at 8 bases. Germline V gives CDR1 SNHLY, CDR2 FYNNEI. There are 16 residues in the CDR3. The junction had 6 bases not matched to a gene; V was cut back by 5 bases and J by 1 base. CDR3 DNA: TGTGCCAGCAGTCTCCAACTAGCGGTGAACACCGGGGAGCTGTTTTTT. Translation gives CASSLQLAVNTGELFF.

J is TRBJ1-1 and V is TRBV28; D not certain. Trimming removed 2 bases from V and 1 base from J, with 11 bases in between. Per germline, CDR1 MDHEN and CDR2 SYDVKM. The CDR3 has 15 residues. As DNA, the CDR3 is TGTGCCAGCAGTTTAGTGGGGATGGAGAACACTGAAGCTTTCTTT. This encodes CASSLVGMENTEAFF.

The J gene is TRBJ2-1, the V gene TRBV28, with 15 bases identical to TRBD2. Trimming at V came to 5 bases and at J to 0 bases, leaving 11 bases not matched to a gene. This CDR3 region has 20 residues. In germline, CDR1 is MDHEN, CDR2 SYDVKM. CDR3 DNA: TGTGCCAGCAGTCACCTACCGGGACTAGCGGGAGGTACCTCCTACAATGAGCAGTTCTTC. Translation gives CASSHLPGLAGGTSYNEQFF.

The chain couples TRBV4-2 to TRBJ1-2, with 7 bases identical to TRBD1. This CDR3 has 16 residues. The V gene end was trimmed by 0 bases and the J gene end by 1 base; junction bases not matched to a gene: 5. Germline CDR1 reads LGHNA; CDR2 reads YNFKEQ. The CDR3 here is CASSQDPDRVNYGYTF. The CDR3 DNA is TGTGCCAGCAGCCAAGATCCAGACAGGGTTAACTATGGCTACACCTTC.

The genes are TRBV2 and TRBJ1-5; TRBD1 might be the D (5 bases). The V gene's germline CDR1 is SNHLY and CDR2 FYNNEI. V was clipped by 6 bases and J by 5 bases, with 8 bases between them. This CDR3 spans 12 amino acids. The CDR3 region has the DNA TGTGCCAGCAGAAGGGACGATCAGCCCCAGCATTTT. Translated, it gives CASRRDDQPQHF.

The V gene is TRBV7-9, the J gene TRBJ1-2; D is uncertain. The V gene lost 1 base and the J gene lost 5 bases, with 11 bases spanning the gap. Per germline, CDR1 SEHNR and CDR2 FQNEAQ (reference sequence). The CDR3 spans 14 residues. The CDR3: CASSLDPGRYGYTF. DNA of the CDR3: TGTGCCAGCAGCTTAGATCCGGGCAGATATGGCTACACCTTC.

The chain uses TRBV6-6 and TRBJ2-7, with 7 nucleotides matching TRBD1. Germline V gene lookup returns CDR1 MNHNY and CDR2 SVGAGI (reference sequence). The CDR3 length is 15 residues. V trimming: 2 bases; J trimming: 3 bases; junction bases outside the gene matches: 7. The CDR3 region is CASSYRTGASYEQYF. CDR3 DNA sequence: TGTGCCAGCAGTTACAGGACAGGAGCAAGCTACGAGCAGTACTTC.

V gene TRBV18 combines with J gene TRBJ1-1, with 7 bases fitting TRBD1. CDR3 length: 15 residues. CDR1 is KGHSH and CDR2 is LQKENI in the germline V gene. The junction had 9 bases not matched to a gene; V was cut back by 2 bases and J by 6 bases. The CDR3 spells CASSPKTGLRAEAFF. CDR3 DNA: TGTGCCAGCTCACCAAAGACAGGGCTAAGGGCTGAAGCTTTCTTT.

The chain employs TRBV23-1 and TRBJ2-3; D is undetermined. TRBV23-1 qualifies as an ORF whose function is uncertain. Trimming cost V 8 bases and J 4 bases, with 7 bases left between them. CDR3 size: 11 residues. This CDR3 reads CASPRSDTQYF. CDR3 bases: TGCGCCAGCCCCCGTTCAGATACGCAGTATTTT.

The CDR3 here is CASSVGTGGAYEQYF. The CDR3 DNA is TGTGCCAGCAGTGTCGGGACAGGGGGCGCGTACGAGCAGTACTTC. The J gene is TRBJ2-7, the V gene TRBV6-1; 12 bases align to TRBD1. CDR1 and CDR2 (germline): MNHNS, SASEGT. V gave up 4 bases and J gave up 4 bases; unmatched junction bases: 5. The CDR3 extends over 15 amino acids.

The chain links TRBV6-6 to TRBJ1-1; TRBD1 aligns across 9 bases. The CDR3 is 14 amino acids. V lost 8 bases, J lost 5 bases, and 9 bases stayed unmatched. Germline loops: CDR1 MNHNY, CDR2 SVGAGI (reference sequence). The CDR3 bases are TGTGCCAGCGTACAGACAGGGGGGGAAACTGAAGCTTTCTTT. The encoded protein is CASVQTGGETEAFF.

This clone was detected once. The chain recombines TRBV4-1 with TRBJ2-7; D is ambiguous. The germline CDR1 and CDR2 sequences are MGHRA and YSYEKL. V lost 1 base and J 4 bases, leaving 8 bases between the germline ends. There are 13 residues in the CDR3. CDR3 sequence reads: CASSQVMRYEQYF. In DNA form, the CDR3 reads TGCGCCAGCAGCCAAGTAATGCGGTACGAGCAGTACTTC.

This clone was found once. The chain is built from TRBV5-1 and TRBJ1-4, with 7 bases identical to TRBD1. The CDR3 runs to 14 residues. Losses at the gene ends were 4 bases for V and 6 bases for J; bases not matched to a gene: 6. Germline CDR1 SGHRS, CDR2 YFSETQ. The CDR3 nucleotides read TGCGCCAGCAGCGAACAGGGGTCGGATGAAAAACTGTTTTTT. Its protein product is CASSEQGSDEKLFF.

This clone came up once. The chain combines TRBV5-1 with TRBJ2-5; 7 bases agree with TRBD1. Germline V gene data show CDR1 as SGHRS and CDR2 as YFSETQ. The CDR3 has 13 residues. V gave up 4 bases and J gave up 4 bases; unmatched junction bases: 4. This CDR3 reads CASSTDRAETQYF. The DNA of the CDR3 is TGCGCCAGCAGCACCGACAGGGCAGAGACCCAGTACTTC.

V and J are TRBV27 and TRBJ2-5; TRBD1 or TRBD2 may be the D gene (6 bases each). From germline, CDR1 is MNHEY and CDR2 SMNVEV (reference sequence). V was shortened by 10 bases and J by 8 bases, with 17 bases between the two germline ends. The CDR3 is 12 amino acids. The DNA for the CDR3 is TGTGCCACTCTCTCCGAGGGGGGAACCCAGTACTTC. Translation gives CATLSEGGTQYF.

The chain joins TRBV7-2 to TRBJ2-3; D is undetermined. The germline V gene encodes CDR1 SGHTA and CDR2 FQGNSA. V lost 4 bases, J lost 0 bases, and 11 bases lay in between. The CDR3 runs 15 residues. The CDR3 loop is CASSSRAASTDTQYF. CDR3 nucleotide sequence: TGTGCCAGCAGCTCAAGGGCCGCAAGCACAGATACGCAGTATTTT.

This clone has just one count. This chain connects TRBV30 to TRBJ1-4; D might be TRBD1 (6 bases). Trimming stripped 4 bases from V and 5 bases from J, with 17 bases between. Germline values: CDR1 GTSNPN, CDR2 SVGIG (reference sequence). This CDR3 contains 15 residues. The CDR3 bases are TGTGCCTGGACGCCCAGACAGGTCTTAAATGAAAAACTGTTTTTT. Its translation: CAWTPRQVLNEKLFF. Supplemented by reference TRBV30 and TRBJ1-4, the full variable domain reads SQTIHQWPATLVQPVGSPLSLECTVEGTSNPNLYWYRQAAGRGLQLLFYSVGIGQISSEVPQNLSASRPQDRQFILSSKKLLLSDSGFYLCAWTPRQVLNEKLFFGSGTQLSVL.